The rows below give T cell receptor beta chains drawn from one sample of a study of shared clonotypes between healthy human individuals. Libraries were prepared by immunoSEQ multiplex PCR; TCRdb keeps only in-frame clonotypes and omits some of them. The table lists just over 2,000,000 clones, 90% to 95% of them singletons, with more than 0.1% in the top ten. The sample was naive CD4+ T cells sorted from blood. The receptors come from a man between 18 and 35 years old in good health. CDR3s include the opening cysteine and the closing phenylalanine or tryptophan. D genes are given only for firm matches. Rows may omit the clone size; those that give it use once, few, many or a size class.

cdr3_aa	cdr3_nt	j_call	clone_size	d_call	v_call
CASSGLRGRTIYF	TGTGCCAGCAGCGGACTCCGGGGGAGGACCATATATTTT	TRBJ1-3	.	.	TRBV6-1
CAWSLGIAGNTIYF	TGTGCCTGGAGTCTGGGGATTGCTGGAAACACCATATATTTT	TRBJ1-3	.	.	TRBV30
CASSLLGLAGDNEQFF	TGTGCCAGCAGTTTACTGGGACTAGCGGGGGACAATGAGCAGTTCTTC	TRBJ2-1	.	TRBD2	TRBV28
CASSYGEPGANVLTF	TGTGCCAGCAGTTACGGAGAGCCTGGGGCCAACGTCCTGACTTTC	TRBJ2-6	.	.	TRBV6-6
CAGVPAYNSPLHF	TGTGCCGGAGTCCCGGCTTATAATTCACCCCTCCACTTT	TRBJ1-6	.	.	TRBV2
CASSSRARETQYF	TGTGCCAGTAGTAGCCGGGCGAGAGAGACCCAGTACTTC	TRBJ2-5	few	.	TRBV19
CASSLGTTDTQYF	TGTGCCAGCAGCCTCGGGACTACAGATACGCAGTATTTT	TRBJ2-3	.	.	TRBV7-2
CASGYTDTQYF	TGTGCCAGCGGCTATACAGATACGCAGTATTTT	TRBJ2-3	.	.	TRBV27
CASRPTGTGNTIYF	TGTGCCAGCAGACCTACAGGGACTGGAAACACCATATATTTT	TRBJ1-3	.	.	TRBV28
CASSYSSGRGTEAFF	TGTGCCAGCAGTTACTCATCCGGGAGAGGCACTGAAGCTTTCTTT	TRBJ1-1	.	.	TRBV6-5
CASSYARDYNEQFF	TGTGCCAGCAGTTACGCACGGGACTACAATGAGCAGTTCTTC	TRBJ2-1	.	.	TRBV6-5
CASSLVYGVNTEAFF	TGTGCCAGCAGCTTAGTATACGGGGTGAACACTGAAGCTTTCTTT	TRBJ1-1	.	.	TRBV7-6
CASRKDRGTGELFF	TGTGCCAGCAGGAAGGACAGAGGGACCGGGGAGCTGTTTTTT	TRBJ2-2	.	.	TRBV5-7
CASSYRGLDGYTF	TGTGCCAGCAGTTATAGAGGGTTAGACGGCTACACCTTC	TRBJ1-2	.	.	TRBV6-6
CASSLGPSVVGELFF	TGTGCTAGCAGCTTAGGCCCTAGCGTCGTAGGGGAGCTGTTTTTT	TRBJ2-2	.	.	TRBV7-7
CASSSGLAGGNEQFF	TGCGCCAGCAGCTCGGGACTAGCGGGAGGGAATGAGCAGTTCTTC	TRBJ2-1	.	TRBD2	TRBV5-1
CASLRRGRNYGYTF	TGTGCCAGTCTTAGAAGGGGACGGAACTATGGCTACACCTTC	TRBJ1-2	once	.	TRBV19
CATSRGGTGRGLEQYF	TGTGCCACCAGCAGAGGTGGGACAGGAAGGGGGCTCGAGCAGTACTTC	TRBJ2-7	.	TRBD1	TRBV15
CASSLMAGVTPNEQFF	TGTGCCAGCAGCTTAATGGCGGGAGTTACGCCCAATGAGCAGTTCTTC	TRBJ2-1	.	TRBD2	TRBV7-8
CASSYADTQYF	TGTGCCAGCTCTTACGCAGATACGCAGTATTTT	TRBJ2-3	.	.	TRBV5-4
CASSPPLDRWNEKLFF	TGCGCCAGCAGCCCTCCTCTGGACAGATGGAATGAAAAACTGTTTTTT	TRBJ1-4	.	.	TRBV5-1
CASSYVNSPLHF	TGTGCCAGCAGTTATGTTAATTCACCCCTCCACTTT	TRBJ1-6	.	.	TRBV6-6
CASSAGSLNTEAFF	TGTGCCAGCAGTGCGGGCAGTCTGAACACTGAAGCTTTCTTT	TRBJ1-1	.	.	TRBV2
CAWRDRSLYGYTF	TGTGCCTGGAGGGACAGGAGCCTCTATGGCTACACCTTC	TRBJ1-2	once	TRBD1	TRBV30
CASSYTQGGSPLHF	TGTGCCAGCAGTTATACCCAGGGAGGTTCACCCCTCCACTTT	TRBJ1-6	.	.	TRBV6-6
CAISEGQGNNQPQHF	TGTGCCATCAGTGAGGGACAGGGGAATAATCAGCCCCAGCATTTT	TRBJ1-5	.	TRBD1	TRBV10-3
CASSYRDTQYF	TGTGCCAGCAGTTATAGGGATACGCAGTATTTT	TRBJ2-3	.	.	TRBV6-5
CASSLGTSGKETQYF	TGTGCCAGCAGCTTAGGGACTAGCGGTAAAGAGACCCAGTACTTC	TRBJ2-5	.	TRBD2	TRBV11-2
CAWRGSIYNEQFF	TGTGCCTGGAGGGGTTCGATTTACAATGAGCAGTTCTTC	TRBJ2-1	.	.	TRBV30
CASSPSRSSYEQYF	TGTGCCAGCTCACCATCCCGGAGCTCCTACGAGCAGTACTTC	TRBJ2-7	.	.	TRBV18
CATRTGGTTNEKLFF	TGTGCCACCCGGACAGGGGGCACAACTAATGAAAAACTGTTTTTT	TRBJ1-4	.	TRBD1	TRBV6-6
CASSRDSYSGNTIYF	TGTGCCAGCAGTCGGGACAGCTACTCTGGAAACACCATATATTTT	TRBJ1-3	.	TRBD1	TRBV6-5
CATRSRSSYNSPLHF	TGTGCCACCAGATCCCGGAGCTCCTATAATTCACCCCTCCACTTT	TRBJ1-6	.	.	TRBV6-6
CAWSVLGNTEAFF	TGTGCCTGGAGTGTACTGGGGAACACTGAAGCTTTCTTT	TRBJ1-1	.	.	TRBV30
CSVEGPGRNEQFF	TGCAGCGTTGAAGGACCGGGACGCAATGAGCAGTTCTTC	TRBJ2-1	.	.	TRBV29-1
CASSLRKTGELFF	TGTGCCAGCAGTTTGCGAAAGACCGGGGAGCTGTTTTTT	TRBJ2-2	.	.	TRBV27
CASTAIYLQGLGNTIYF	TGTGCCAGCACAGCCATTTATTTACAGGGGCTTGGAAACACCATATATTTT	TRBJ1-3	once	TRBD1	TRBV5-8
CASTVEGAGGNYNEQFF	TGCGCCAGCACCGTCGAAGGGGCGGGAGGTAACTACAATGAGCAGTTCTTC	TRBJ2-1	once	TRBD2	TRBV4-1
CASSGQIANTGELFF	TGTGCCAGTAGTGGCCAGATCGCGAACACCGGGGAGCTGTTTTTT	TRBJ2-2	.	.	TRBV6-1
CASRGQIQETQYF	TGTGCCAGCAGGGGACAAATACAAGAGACCCAGTACTTC	TRBJ2-5	.	.	TRBV2
CASSMRDRVTYEQYF	TGTGCCAGCAGTATGAGGGACAGGGTAACCTACGAGCAGTACTTC	TRBJ2-7	once	TRBD1	TRBV28
CASSGSGLVTEQYF	TGTGCCAGCAGCGGTAGTGGGCTAGTCACCGAGCAGTACTTC	TRBJ2-7	.	.	TRBV11-2
CSVETDSRTQYF	TGCAGCGTTGAGACAGATTCTAGGACCCAGTACTTC	TRBJ2-5	.	.	TRBV29-1
CASRKSGQGTDTIYF	TGCGCCAGCAGGAAATCCGGGCAGGGCACGGACACCATATATTTT	TRBJ1-3	.	.	TRBV5-1
CASSGGDRAGEQYF	TGCGCCAGCAGCGGCGGGGACAGGGCCGGCGAGCAGTACTTC	TRBJ2-7	.	TRBD1	TRBV5-1
CASSSGWGGPEAFF	TGTGCCAGCAGCTCTGGTTGGGGGGGCCCTGAAGCTTTCTTT	TRBJ1-1	.	.	TRBV7-9
CASSLGQGVGTEAFF	TGTGCCAGCAGCTTAGGGCAGGGAGTGGGGACTGAAGCTTTCTTT	TRBJ1-1	.	.	TRBV7-9
CAWTKGDATYEQYF	TGTGCCTGGACGAAGGGGGATGCAACCTACGAGCAGTACTTC	TRBJ2-7	.	.	TRBV30
CASRIEGATDTQYF	TGTGCCAGCAGGATAGAGGGGGCCACAGATACGCAGTATTTT	TRBJ2-3	.	TRBD1	TRBV7-2
CASSVGQMNTEAFF	TGTGCCAGCAGCGTCGGACAGATGAACACTGAAGCTTTCTTT	TRBJ1-1	.	.	TRBV9
CASSPSLGEQYF	TGTGCCAGCAGTCCTTCACTCGGCGAGCAGTACTTC	TRBJ2-7	.	.	TRBV6-5
CASSQDALPPRNYGYTF	TGCGCCAGCAGCCAAGATGCACTCCCCCCCAGAAACTATGGCTACACCTTC	TRBJ1-2	.	.	TRBV4-3
CASSLGPDTTYGYTF	TGCGCCAGCAGCCTCGGACCGGACACAACCTATGGCTACACCTTC	TRBJ1-2	.	.	TRBV4-3